The 25 T cell receptor beta chains listed next were all sequenced from one sample in a study of T cell clonotyping in hematopoietic cell transplantation. Here immunoSEQ multiplex PCR was the method, and the copy in TCRdb shows in-frame clones only, minus some. This table holds 6,000 or so clones, roughly three quarters found once. This sample comprised peripheral blood mononuclear cells, obtained 180 days after allogeneic stem cell transplant. The receptors here all came from a male patient in his 70s who had an allogeneic stem cell transplant from an unrelated donor, so T cells may come from the graft donor. Some clones in this sample may be carry-over from other donors' samples.

The chain recombines TRBV27 with TRBJ2-7; 7 nucleotides match TRBD1. Germline-derived CDR1 and CDR2 are MNHEY and SMNVEV (reference sequence). Trimming cost V 2 bases and J 4 bases; bases outside gene matches: 8. The CDR3 spans 15 residues. Here the CDR3 reads CASSLGQAVRYEQYF. CDR3 bases: TGTGCCAGCAGTTTAGGACAGGCTGTCAGATACGAGCAGTACTTC.

This chain connects TRBV29-1 to TRBJ2-6; unclear D gene. V dropped 5 bases and J dropped 0 bases, with 5 bases sitting between them. The CDR3 consists of 13 residues. The V gene's germline CDR1 is SQVTM and CDR2 ANQGSEA. The DNA for the CDR3 is TGCAGCGTTAGGGTCTCTGGGGCCAACGTCCTGACTTTC. Protein product: CSVRVSGANVLTF.

This chain joins TRBV5-1 and TRBJ2-7, with D perhaps matching TRBD1 or TRBD2 (5 bases each). CDR1 is SGHRS, CDR2 YFSETQ, per germline. This CDR3 comprises 14 residues. V was shortened by 0 bases and J by 6 bases, with 13 bases between the two germline ends. Here the CDR3 reads CASSLDGTALEQYF. In nucleotides, the CDR3 is TGCGCCAGCAGCTTGGATGGGACCGCCCTCGAGCAGTACTTC.

V usage is TRBV19 and J usage is TRBJ2-7; the match to TRBD2 covers 12 bases. The germline gives CDR1 LNHDA, CDR2 SQIVND (reference sequence). The junction had 13 bases not matched to a gene; V was cut back by 5 bases and J by 11 bases. The CDR3 covers 15 residues. CDR3 in amino acids: CASSPTSGSLRGEYF. The CDR3 DNA reads TGTGCCAGTAGTCCGACTAGCGGGAGCTTACGAGGGGAGTACTTC.

This clone was counted between two and nine times. V and J are TRBV25-1 and TRBJ1-5; possibly TRBD1 for D (6 bases). The length of the CDR3 is 14 residues. Germline V gene lookup returns CDR1 MGHDK and CDR2 SYGVNS. Trimming pared 6 bases from V and 4 bases from J, leaving 13 bases between. For the CDR3, the DNA is TGTGCCAGCAGCGGAGGGGGGGGAAATCAGCCCCAGCATTTT. Protein product: CASSGGGGNQPQHF.

This sequence joins TRBV19 and TRBJ1-3; D call uncertain. V gave up 1 base and J gave up 0 bases, with 13 bases separating them. CDR1 is LNHDA, CDR2 SQIVND, per germline (reference sequence). The length of the CDR3 is 17 residues. The CDR3 here is CASSIVRRPNSGNTIYF. In DNA, the CDR3 is TGTGCCAGTAGTATAGTGAGGAGGCCTAACTCTGGAAACACCATATATTTT.

The rearrangement joins TRBV27 to TRBJ2-7; 8 positions agree with TRBD2. CDR1 is MNHEY and CDR2 is SMNVEV in the germline V gene (reference sequence). The CDR3 spans 16 residues. CDR3 bases: TGTCCCCGGACCACCCCGGGACTAGGCCCCTCCTACGAGCAGTACTTC. This gives the protein CPRTTPGLGPSYEQYF.

The rearrangement joins TRBV9 to TRBJ1-5; D may be TRBD1 (5 bases). The V and J ends lost 0 bases and 2 bases respectively, with 9 bases between them. The germline V gene encodes CDR1 SGDLS and CDR2 YYNGEE. This CDR3 has 15 amino acids. The CDR3 DNA sequence: TGTGCCAGCAGCGTAGAGCCAGGGCGCAATCAGCCCCAGCATTTT. It codes for CASSVEPGRNQPQHF.

This clone was seen a single time. The gene calls are TRBV10-1 and TRBJ2-1; TRBD1 aligns across 9 bases. Germline V gene data show CDR1 as WNHNN and CDR2 as SYGVQD (reference sequence). V shed 8 bases, J shed 4 bases, and the junction held 9 bases outside the gene matches. The CDR3 is 15 residues long. The CDR3 loop is CASGTTDRGYNEQFF. DNA of the CDR3: TGCGCCAGCGGAACCACGGACAGGGGTTACAATGAGCAGTTCTTC.

The J gene is TRBJ2-5, the V gene TRBV7-2; weak D call: TRBD1 (6 bases). The CDR3 is made up of 15 amino acids. The germline V gene has CDR1 SGHTA and CDR2 FQGNSA. Trimming took 1 base from V and 5 from J, leaving 14 bases between them. The CDR3: CASSLGGQAVETQYF. The CDR3, as DNA: TGTGCCAGCAGCTTAGGGGGGCAGGCGGTGGAGACCCAGTACTTC.

The chain joins TRBV7-6 to TRBJ2-1; D perhaps matches TRBD2 (6 bases). The CDR3 loop spans 13 amino acids. Between the trimmed V and J ends, which lost 1 base and 8 bases, there was a span of 9 bases. CDR1 and CDR2 from the germline V gene are SGHVS and FNYEAQ. The CDR3 DNA follows: TGTGCCAGCAGCTTAGAAACTAGCTATGAGCAGTTCTTC. It specifies CASSLETSYEQFF.

The gene calls are TRBV7-9 and TRBJ2-7; D gene unclear. The germline V gene encodes CDR1 SEHNR and CDR2 FQNEAQ (reference sequence). Trimming took 2 bases from V and 3 from J, leaving 5 bases between them. The CDR3 has 12 residues. CDR3 region: CASSLKDYEQYF. CDR3 sequence (DNA): TGTGCCAGCAGCTTAAAGGACTACGAGCAGTACTTC. The variable domain in full, with the rest retrieved from reference TRBV7-9 and TRBJ2-7, is DTGVSQNPRHKITKRGQNVTFRCDPISEHNRLYWYRQTLGQGPEFLTYFQNEAQLEKSRLLSDRFSAERPKGSFSTLEIQRTEQGDSAMYLCASSLKDYEQYFGPGTRLTVT.

CDR3: CASSGGAILAKNIQYF. In nucleotides, the CDR3 is TGTGCCAGCAGTGGAGGGGCCATACTAGCCAAAAACATTCAGTACTTC. The chain couples TRBV2 to TRBJ2-4; D assignment may be TRBD1 or TRBD2 (5 bases each). Trimming removed 4 bases from V and 0 bases from J, with 13 bases in between. CDR1 is SNHLY, CDR2 FYNNEI, per germline. CDR3 length: 16 residues. The full variable domain, in which reference TRBV2 and TRBJ2-4 provide the parts outside the CDR3, is EPEVTQTPSHQVTQMGQEVILRCVPISNHLYFYWYRQILGQKVEFLVSFYNNEISEKSEIFDDQFSVERPDGSNFTLKIRSTKLEDSAMYFCASSGGAILAKNIQYFGAGTRLSVL.

By sample fraction, this clone is medium-sized. CDR3 protein: CASSEIGDTSYEQYF. CDR3 coding DNA: TGTGCCAGCAGTGAAATCGGCGATACCTCCTACGAGCAGTACTTC. The V and J genes are TRBV2 and TRBJ2-7; D remains unclear. This CDR3 comprises 15 residues. The germline gives CDR1 SNHLY, CDR2 FYNNEI. V lost 2 bases and J 0 bases, leaving 11 bases between the germline ends.

CDR3 sequence (DNA): TGCGCCAGCAGCGCCCTGACCGGGAAAAGGCGTGTTGTTCTTGGCGGGGAGCTGTTTTTT. Residues: CASSALTGKRRVVLGGELFF. The J gene is TRBJ2-2, the V gene TRBV4-1; possible D gene TRBD2, 5 bases. CDR1 and CDR2 (germline): MGHRA, YSYEKL. V was pared by 5 bases and J by 7 bases, with 32 bases between. The CDR3 spans 20 residues.

This chain joins TRBV30 and TRBJ2-1; D is perhaps TRBD2 (6 bases). V was shortened by 3 bases and J by 5 bases, with 14 bases between the two germline ends. CDR1 and CDR2 from the germline V gene are GTSNPN and SVGIG (reference sequence). The CDR3 consists of 14 residues. CDR3 sequence reads: CAWRRSGDHNEQFF. The CDR3 DNA reads as TGTGCCTGGAGACGTAGCGGAGACCACAATGAGCAGTTCTTC.

The CDR3 reads CASSPERRSDTQYF. The CDR3 coding sequence is TGTGCCAGCTCACCGGAGAGGCGAAGCGATACGCAGTATTTT. The rearrangement links TRBV18 to TRBJ2-3; no firm D call. Per germline, CDR1 KGHSH and CDR2 LQKENI. V gave up 3 bases and J gave up 6 bases, with 13 bases separating them. The CDR3 is 14 amino acids.

The gene calls are TRBV28 and TRBJ1-5; 12 bases match TRBD1. Germline CDR1 reads MDHEN; CDR2 reads SYDVKM. The trim removed 5 bases at V and 5 bases at J, leaving 13 bases unmatched. The CDR3 sequence is 18 residues long. CDR3 residues: CASSLWDRGQIGDQPQHF. CDR3 bases: TGTGCCAGCAGTCTTTGGGACAGGGGGCAAATAGGTGATCAGCCCCAGCATTTT. Variable domain in full (rest from reference TRBV28 and TRBJ1-5): DVKVTQSSRYLVKRTGEKVFLECVQDMDHENMFWYRQDPGLGLRLIYFSYDVKMKEKGDIPEGYSVSREKKERFSLILESASTNQTSMYLCASSLWDRGQIGDQPQHFGDGTRLSIL.

J is TRBJ2-3 and V is TRBV30; D gene uncertain. The germline gives CDR1 GTSNPN, CDR2 SVGIG (reference sequence). CDR3 length: 12 amino acids. Trimming stripped 0 bases from V and 4 bases from J, with 5 bases between. CDR3 DNA: TGTGCCTGGAGTGTAACCGCAGATACGCAGTATTTT. Its translation: CAWSVTADTQYF.

The chain carries TRBV30 and TRBJ2-7; either TRBD1 or TRBD2 may supply D (5 bases each). Trimming removed 8 bases from V and 2 bases from J, with 19 bases in between. The germline gives CDR1 GTSNPN, CDR2 SVGIG (reference sequence). CDR3 length: 14 amino acids. The CDR3 protein is CAGTARDPPYEQYF. The CDR3 coding sequence is TGTGCCGGGACGGCCAGGGACCCCCCCTACGAGCAGTACTTC.

V usage is TRBV6-6 and J usage is TRBJ2-1; TRBD2 matches at 13 bases. The CDR3 has 15 amino acids. Trimming removed 7 bases from V and 5 bases from J; junction bases left unmatched: 5. In germline, CDR1 is MNHNY, CDR2 SVGAGI (reference sequence). The CDR3 region is CASTPGTSGNNEQFF. DNA for the CDR3: TGTGCCAGCACCCCGGGGACTAGCGGGAACAATGAGCAGTTCTTC.

The chain links TRBV6-1 to TRBJ2-3, with a possible D match to TRBD2 (6 bases). This CDR3 spans 16 amino acids. Germline CDR1 is MNHNS and CDR2 is SASEGT. V was pared by 0 bases and J by 2 bases, with 12 bases between. The CDR3 sequence is CASSEAGLYPTDTQYF. In DNA form, the CDR3 reads TGTGCCAGCAGTGAAGCGGGACTTTACCCCACAGATACGCAGTATTTT.

This clone was seen a few times. The same CDR3 also results from other DNA sequences found in this sample. The chain employs TRBV29-1 and TRBJ2-3; D may correspond to TRBD1 or TRBD2 (5 bases each). V was clipped by 1 base and J by 2 bases, with 13 bases between them. Germline-derived CDR1 and CDR2 are SQVTM and ANQGSEA. This CDR3 comprises 15 residues. As DNA, the CDR3 is TGCAGCGTTGAAGGGGGCAGCGGAATCACAGATACGCAGTATTTT. Residues: CSVEGGSGITDTQYF.

The chain carries TRBV29-1 and TRBJ2-3, with D hard to call. The V end was cut by 3 bases, the J end by 4 bases, with 11 bases between. CDR1 and CDR2 (germline): SQVTM, ANQGSEA. The CDR3 is 13 amino acids. As DNA, the CDR3 is TGCAGCGTTGATGGGCTGACCTCAGATACGCAGTATTTT. This gives the protein CSVDGLTSDTQYF.

The rearrangement joins TRBV5-4 to TRBJ2-7; D is uncertain. CDR3 length: 13 amino acids. Germline V CDR1 and CDR2: SGHNT, YYREEE (reference sequence). Trimming shortened V by 4 bases and J by 2 bases, and 10 bases separated the two germline ends. CDR3 protein: CASSRDTTYEQYF. The CDR3 bases are TGTGCCAGCAGCCGAGACACCACCTACGAGCAGTACTTC.